This paragraph reports one T cell receptor (beta chain). These data originate in a study of CD8+CD57+ T cells in acquired aplastic anemia. CD8+CD57+ cell expansion, shown by flow cytometry, had occurred in the patients selected for sequencing. Genomic DNA templated the TCR beta VDJ and CDR3 profiling. TCRdb reanalysed the reads using MiXCR and keeps one entry per CDR3 protein. The repertoire holds some 150,000 distinct CDR3 sequences, with around half as singletons. The sequence was obtained from a human donor with aplastic anemia. Sequenced input: sorted CD4+, CD8+, or CD8+CD57+ T cells (not recorded which) from PBMCs.

In nucleotides, the CDR3 is TGTGCCAGGGGACTAGCGGGGACCGGGGAGCTGTTTTTT. Translation: CARGLAGTGELFF. The chain joins TRBV2 to TRBJ2-2; 13 bases map to TRBD2. CDR3 length: 13 residues. V was pared by 9 bases and J by 5 bases, with 0 bases of the junction left unmatched. Germline assignment: CDR1 SNHLY and CDR2 FYNNEI.